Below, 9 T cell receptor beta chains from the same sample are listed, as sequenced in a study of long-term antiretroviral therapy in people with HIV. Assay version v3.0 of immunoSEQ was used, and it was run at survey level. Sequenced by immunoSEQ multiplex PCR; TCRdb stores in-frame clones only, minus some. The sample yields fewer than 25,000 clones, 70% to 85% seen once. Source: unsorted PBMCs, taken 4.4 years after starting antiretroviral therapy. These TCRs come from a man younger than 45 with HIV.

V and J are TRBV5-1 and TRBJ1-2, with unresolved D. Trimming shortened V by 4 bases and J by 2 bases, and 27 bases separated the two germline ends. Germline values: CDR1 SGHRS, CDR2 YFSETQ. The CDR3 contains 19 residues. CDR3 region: CASSTFYRGSSGTNYGYTF. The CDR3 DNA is TGCGCCAGCAGCACCTTCTATAGAGGGTCATCAGGAACGAACTATGGCTACACCTTC.

The CDR3 region has the DNA TGTGCCAGCTCACCAGGGGCAGGCACAGATACGCAGTATTTT. Translated: CASSPGAGTDTQYF. The rearrangement joins TRBV18 to TRBJ2-3; D might be TRBD1 (5 bases). V lost 2 bases and J 1 base, leaving 7 bases between the germline ends. The CDR3 contains 14 residues. Looked up from germline, CDR1 is KGHSH and CDR2 is LQKENI.

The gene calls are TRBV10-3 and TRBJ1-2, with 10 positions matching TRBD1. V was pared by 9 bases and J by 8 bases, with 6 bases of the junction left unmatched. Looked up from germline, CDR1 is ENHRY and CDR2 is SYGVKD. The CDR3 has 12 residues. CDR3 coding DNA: TGTGCCATTGAGGGACAGGGGCTAGGCTACACCTTC. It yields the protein CAIEGQGLGYTF.

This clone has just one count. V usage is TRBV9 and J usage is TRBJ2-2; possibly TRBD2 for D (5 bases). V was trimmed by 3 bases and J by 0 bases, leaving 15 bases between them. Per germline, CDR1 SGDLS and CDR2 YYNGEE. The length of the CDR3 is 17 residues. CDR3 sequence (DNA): TGTGCCAGCAGCGCCCACCCGGGGAGTTCGAACACCGGGGAGCTGTTTTTT. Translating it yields CASSAHPGSSNTGELFF.

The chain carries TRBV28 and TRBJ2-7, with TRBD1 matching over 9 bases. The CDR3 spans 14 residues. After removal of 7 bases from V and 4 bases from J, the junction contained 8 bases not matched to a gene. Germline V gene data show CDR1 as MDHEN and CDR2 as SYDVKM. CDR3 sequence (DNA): TGTGCCAGCACCCGTTCCGGGACAGGGTACGAGCAGTACTTC. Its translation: CASTRSGTGYEQYF.

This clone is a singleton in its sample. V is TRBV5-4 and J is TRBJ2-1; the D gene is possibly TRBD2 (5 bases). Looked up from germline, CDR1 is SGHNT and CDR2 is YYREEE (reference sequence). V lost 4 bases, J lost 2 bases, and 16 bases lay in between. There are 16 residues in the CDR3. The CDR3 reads CASSRTGLEAYNEQFF. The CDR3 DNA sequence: TGTGCCAGCAGCCGGACTGGGCTAGAAGCCTACAATGAGCAGTTCTTC.

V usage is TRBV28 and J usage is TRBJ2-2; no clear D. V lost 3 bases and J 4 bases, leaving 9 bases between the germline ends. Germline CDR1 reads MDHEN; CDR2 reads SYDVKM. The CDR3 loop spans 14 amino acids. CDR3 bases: TGTGCCAGCAGTTTGGCCAGGAGCACCGGGGAGCTGTTTTTT. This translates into CASSLARSTGELFF.

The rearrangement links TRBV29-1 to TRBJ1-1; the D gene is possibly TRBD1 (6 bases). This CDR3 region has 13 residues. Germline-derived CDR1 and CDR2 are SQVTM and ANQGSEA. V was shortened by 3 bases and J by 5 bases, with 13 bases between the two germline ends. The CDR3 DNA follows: TGCAGCGTTGAGAATAGGGGGAGGACTGAAGCTTTCTTT. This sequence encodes CSVENRGRTEAFF.

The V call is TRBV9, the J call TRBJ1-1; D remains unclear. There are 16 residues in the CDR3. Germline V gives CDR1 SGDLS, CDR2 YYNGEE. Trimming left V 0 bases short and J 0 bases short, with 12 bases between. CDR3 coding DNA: TGTGCCAGCAGCGTAGATAAAGTGGATTTGAACACTGAAGCTTTCTTT. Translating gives CASSVDKVDLNTEAFF.